A single TCR beta chain is shown here with its context. The antigen remains undetermined. The germline V gene has CDR1 MNHEY and CDR2 SMNVEV (reference sequence). The CDR3 loop spans 17 amino acids. J gave up 2 bases and V 4 bases, and 12 bases lay outside the gene matches. These data originate in a study of immune evolution from preneoplasia to lung adenocarcinoma. Resections took place in Japan or China from the mid-2010s to the late 2010s. Generated by immunoSEQ multiplex PCR, the TCRdb table keeps only in-frame clones and is missing some. The sample shows roughly 9,000 clones, 65% to 90% of them seen only once. Findings and caveats of the study: Top clone share appeared to fall from AAH through AIS, MIA, adenocarcinoma.

V and J are TRBV27 and TRBJ2-7; TRBD2 agrees at 9 bases. The TCR comes from a donor of 70 years or more with lung adenocarcinoma. Sequencing input: FFPE minimally invasive lung adenocarcinoma tissue. The chain's CDR3 is CASSWTGAGGPAYEQYF. CDR3 DNA sequence: TGTGCCAGCAGTTGGACGGGGGCGGGAGGGCCCGCCTACGAGCAGTACTTC.